This TCR beta chain was identified in a study of blood T cell repertoires in COVID-19. As for the study in general: COVID-19 samples from acute and convalescent phases originated in the United States, Italy and Spain.

V shed 5 bases and J 0 bases; nucleotides not matched to a gene: 10. The CDR3 consists of 17 residues. Germline CDR1 reads SEHNR; CDR2 reads FQNEAQ (reference sequence). Individuals aged roughly 18 to 95 years were recruited from 20 to 25 US areas. Cohort assignment relied on participant-reported clinical history. For recovered donors of Cohort 3, there were two negative PCRs, clearance, or symptom resolution. Assay: immunoSEQ multiplex PCR; the TCRdb copy retains only in-frame clones and omits some. The repertoire holds 250,000 or so clones, with 86% as singletons. This receptor was obtained from a woman in her forties or fifties who had recovered from COVID-19. The chain links TRBV7-9 to TRBJ1-3, with 7 positions matching TRBD1. Sequenced sample: PBMCs or T cells enriched from blood (not recorded which). CDR3 protein: CASSKPQGRYSGNTIYF. In DNA, the CDR3 is TGTGCCAGCAGCAAGCCACAGGGGCGATACTCTGGAAACACCATATATTTT.